This T cell receptor beta chain was documented in a study of molecular identifiers for immune sequencing clone quantification. Libraries used roughly 17,000 to 1,000,000 sorted naive CD8 T cells and 10%, 30% or 50% RNA input. The study, taken as a whole, reports: Barcode sharing among identical TCR molecules could make large clones appear smaller.

Note on this clonotype: Its antigen is still unknown. A much bigger clone sits one base away, suggesting this may be a read error.

TCRdb processed the PCR reads anew with MiXCR; each CDR3 protein has one entry. Of about 86,000 distinct CDR3 sequences in the sample, 20% to 25% were seen once. The CDR3 contains 17 residues. Germline CDR1 and CDR2: SGDLS and YYNGEE. Material: naive CD8+ T cells from blood, with Jurkat cell RNA spiked in. Subset reported: FACS-sorted CD8+CD4-CCR7+CD45RA+ naive T cells. The J gene is TRBJ1-3, the V gene TRBV9; D is uncertain. This receptor was taken from a human donor in good health. Some libraries in this study had Jurkat cell RNA spiked in. The CDR3 nucleotides are TGTGCCAGCTGCGTAGTTGCCGGCAGAAGCTCTGGAAACACCATATATTTT. Protein: CASCVVAGRSSGNTIYF. Full variable domain (remainder filled in from reference TRBV9 and TRBJ1-3): DSGVTQTPKHLITATGQRVTLRCSPRSGDLSVYWYQQSLDQGLQFLIQYYNGEERAKGNILERFSAQQFPDLHSELNLSSLELGDSALYFCASCVVAGRSSGNTIYFGEGSWLTVV.